This TCR beta chain was identified during a study of CD8 T cells in ankylosing spondylitis. Study-level results: Both synovial fluid and blood in reactive arthritis had previously been reported to carry some motif variants. According to the report, clones linked to the disease were significantly enriched in matched synovial fluid samples taken from ankylosing spondylitis patients.

TCRdb ran MiXCR on the 5' RACE reads and lists one entry per CDR3 protein. The table has about 220,000 distinct CDR3 sequences, over 9.5% seen once. At least ten counts were recorded for this clonotype. Its antigen is not identified. Germline CDR1 reads DFQATT; CDR2 reads SNEGSKA (reference sequence). This CDR3 is built from 18 residues. J lost 0 bases, V lost 6 bases, and 12 bases had no gene match. Sequencing was performed on blood, either unsorted or a sorted T cell fraction (not recorded which). The TCR was taken from a male donor with ankylosing spondylitis or in good health (not recorded which). J is TRBJ2-3 and V is TRBV20-1; 13 bases match TRBD2. The CDR3 DNA is TGCAGTGCCACGAAAGACTGGACTAGCGGGGGTAGCACAGATACGCAGTATTTT. Its translation: CSATKDWTSGGSTDTQYF.